The 30 T cell receptor beta chains reported below all come from one sample, sequenced in a study of T cell changes during pregnancy in multiple sclerosis. Generated by immunoSEQ multiplex PCR, the TCRdb table keeps only in-frame clones and is missing some. In the table there are 70,000 to 85,000 clones, around 92% of which are singletons. Material: peripheral blood, obtained before pregnancy. These receptors all stem from a female donor with multiple sclerosis, enrolled in a pregnancy study.

The chain carries TRBV7-9 and TRBJ2-7; D perhaps matches TRBD1 (6 bases). Germline loops: CDR1 SEHNR, CDR2 FQNEAQ (reference sequence). With 1 base removed from V and 2 bases from J, the gap between germline ends came to 12 bases. The CDR3 length is 15 residues. The CDR3 DNA is TGTGCCAGCAGCTTAGAGGGGCAGGGGCCCTACGAGCAGTACTTC. It codes for CASSLEGQGPYEQYF. Using reference TRBV7-9 and TRBJ2-7 for the parts outside the CDR3, the full variable domain is DTGVSQNPRHKITKRGQNVTFRCDPISEHNRLYWYRQTLGQGPEFLTYFQNEAQLEKSRLLSDRFSAERPKGSFSTLEIQRTEQGDSAMYLCASSLEGQGPYEQYFGPGTRLTVT.

The rearrangement links TRBV27 to TRBJ1-2; D is possibly TRBD1 (5 bases). Trimming removed 1 base at V and 3 bases at J, with 12 bases between. Per the germline V gene, CDR1 is MNHEY and CDR2 is SMNVEV (reference sequence). The CDR3 runs to 15 residues. CDR3 sequence: CASSLFGGVDYGYTF. CDR3 nucleotides: TGTGCCAGCAGTTTATTCGGGGGGGTTGACTATGGCTACACCTTC.

This sequence joins TRBV7-3 and TRBJ2-7; a possible D gene is TRBD1 (6 bases). CDR1 is SGHTA, CDR2 FQGTGA, per germline. V lost 1 base and J lost 2, with 27 bases in between. This CDR3 has 20 residues. The CDR3 DNA sequence: TGTGCCAGCAGCTTAAGGTTTAGCCGGGGCAGGGGCCCCCCGACCTACGAGCAGTACTTC. It is translated as CASSLRFSRGRGPPTYEQYF.

V and J are TRBV19 and TRBJ1-1; maybe TRBD1 (5 bases). Germline CDR1 reads LNHDA; CDR2 reads SQIVND (reference sequence). The CDR3 is 17 amino acids. With 5 bases removed from V and 0 bases from J, the gap between germline ends came to 19 bases. The CDR3 is CASSPPPTRVVNTEAFF. DNA of the CDR3: TGTGCCAGTAGTCCCCCCCCCACCAGGGTGGTGAACACTGAAGCTTTCTTT.

This clone was observed a single time. The chain links TRBV5-5 to TRBJ1-5; 7 nucleotides align to TRBD1. The CDR3 is made up of 17 amino acids. CDR1 is SGHKS and CDR2 is YYEKEE in the germline V gene (reference sequence). J gave up 0 bases and V 0 bases, and 6 bases lay outside the gene matches. The DNA for the CDR3 is TGTGCCAGCAGCTTGGGAGACAGGGCTTATAGCAATCAGCCCCAGCATTTT. Its protein is CASSLGDRAYSNQPQHF.

The count of this clone is one. This chain connects TRBV25-1 to TRBJ1-4; possible D gene TRBD1, 5 bases. Trimming removed 2 bases at V and 7 bases at J, with 14 bases between. Germline V gene sequence: CDR1 MGHDK, CDR2 SYGVNS. The CDR3 sequence is 15 residues long. CDR3 sequence (DNA): TGTGCCAGCAGTGAACTCAGGGATACGGGTGAAAAACTGTTTTTT. Translated: CASSELRDTGEKLFF.

The chain joins TRBV10-3 to TRBJ2-1, with 7 bases lining up with TRBD2. This CDR3 spans 13 amino acids. V was clipped by 4 bases and J by 5 bases; unmatched bases: 2. Germline assignment: CDR1 ENHRY and CDR2 SYGVKD. The CDR3 DNA is TGTGCCATCAGTGCAGGGAGGGACAATGAGCAGTTCTTC. It translates to CAISAGRDNEQFF.

The gene calls are TRBV2 and TRBJ1-3, with D uncertain. V gave up 4 bases and J gave up 4 bases, with 8 bases separating them. Germline CDR1 and CDR2: SNHLY and FYNNEI. The CDR3 loop spans 13 amino acids. The CDR3 sequence: CASSGGLGNTIYF. CDR3 DNA sequence: TGTGCCAGCAGTGGAGGGTTAGGAAACACCATATATTTT.

The chain has TRBV2 and TRBJ2-3; 9 bases are a match to TRBD2. The CDR3 runs to 16 residues. V lost 1 base to trimming and J lost 1 base; unmatched junction nucleotides: 3. The V gene's germline CDR1 is SNHLY and CDR2 FYNNEI. This CDR3 is CASSEGVAGGTDTQYF. CDR3 nucleotide sequence: TGTGCCAGCAGTGAAGGAGTAGCGGGGGGCACAGATACGCAGTATTTT. Filled out from reference TRBV2 and TRBJ2-3, the complete variable domain reads EPEVTQTPSHQVTQMGQEVILRCVPISNHLYFYWYRQILGQKVEFLVSFYNNEISEKSEIFDDQFSVERPDGSNFTLKIRSTKLEDSAMYFCASSEGVAGGTDTQYFGPGTRLTVL.

The CDR3 sequence is CATLSPGGIAGELFF. The CDR3, as DNA: TGTGCCACCTTATCGCCGGGGGGGATCGCCGGGGAGCTGTTTTTT. This chain links TRBV15 with TRBJ2-2; 8 bases align to TRBD2. This CDR3 spans 15 amino acids. Germline CDR1 and CDR2: LNHNV and YYDKDF (reference sequence). J lost 6 bases, V lost 8 bases, and 11 bases had no gene match. Supplemented by reference TRBV15 and TRBJ2-2, the full variable domain reads DAMVIQNPRYQVTQFGKPVTLSCSQTLNHNVMYWYQQKSSQAPKLLFHYYDKDFNNEADTPDNFQSRRPNTSFCFLDIRSPGLGDTAMYLCATLSPGGIAGELFFGEGSRLTVL.

This clone was counted once. J is TRBJ2-7 and V is TRBV29-1; D is undetermined. The germline gives CDR1 SQVTM, CDR2 ANQGSEA. V lost 4 bases, J lost 1 base, and 20 bases lay in between. The CDR3 totals 16 residues. CDR3 residues: CSVAGSTRKRSYEQYF. The CDR3 DNA sequence: TGCAGCGTTGCGGGTAGTACACGGAAAAGGTCCTACGAGCAGTACTTC.

The V call is TRBV10-2, the J call TRBJ1-4; 9 nucleotides line up with TRBD1. The CDR3 is 14 amino acids. The germline V gene has CDR1 WSHSY and CDR2 SAAADI. V lost 6 bases and J lost 6; bases outside the gene matches: 5. DNA for the CDR3: TGCGCCAGCAGCTGGACAGGGGACGATGAAAAACTGTTTTTT. It codes for CASSWTGDDEKLFF.

The chain recombines TRBV5-1 with TRBJ1-1; 8 bases map to TRBD1. CDR1 is SGHRS, CDR2 YFSETQ, per germline. V trimming: 4 bases; J trimming: 1 base; junction bases outside the gene matches: 3. This CDR3 has 14 residues. CDR3 coding DNA: TGCGCCAGCAGCGCCGGGACAGGGAACACTGAAGCTTTCTTT. This codes for CASSAGTGNTEAFF.

The rearrangement uses TRBV7-3 and TRBJ1-2, with D perhaps matching TRBD1 (5 bases). V lost 2 bases, J lost 4 bases, and 8 bases lay in between. Germline CDR1 and CDR2: SGHTA and FQGTGA. The CDR3 is 13 amino acids. The CDR3 nucleotides are TGTGCCAGCAGCTTAGCAGGGTCCTATGGCTACACCTTC. Amino acids: CASSLAGSYGYTF.

The rearrangement joins TRBV5-6 to TRBJ1-1; no definite D call. Trimming removed 2 bases from V and 3 bases from J, with 8 bases in between. Germline CDR1 SGHDT, CDR2 YYEEEE. The CDR3 runs to 13 residues. The CDR3 DNA sequence: TGTGCCAGCAGCTTAGAGAGGGACACTGAAGCTTTCTTT. As protein: CASSLERDTEAFF. The full variable domain, completed using reference TRBV5-6 and TRBJ1-1, is DAGVTQSPTHLIKTRGQQVTLRCSPKSGHDTVSWYQQALGQGPQFIFQYYEEEERQRGNFPDRFSGHQFPNYSSELNVNALLLGDSALYLCASSLERDTEAFFGQGTRLTVV.

The rearrangement links TRBV6-5 to TRBJ1-6; D might be TRBD1 (6 bases). Trimming stripped 5 bases from V and 2 bases from J, with 10 bases between. This CDR3 comprises 15 residues. Germline values: CDR1 MNHEY, CDR2 SVGAGI. This CDR3 reads CASSPGQTYNSPLHF. CDR3 coding DNA: TGTGCCAGCAGTCCCGGACAGACCTATAATTCACCCCTCCACTTT.

The rearrangement uses TRBV9 and TRBJ2-2; 8 bases are a match to TRBD2. J lost 3 bases, V lost 7 bases, and 11 bases had no gene match. CDR3 size: 16 residues. From germline, CDR1 is SGDLS and CDR2 YYNGEE. The CDR3 DNA follows: TGTGCCAGCTACCCGGGGGGCGGGGGGTACACCGGGGAGCTGTTTTTT. Its translation: CASYPGGGGYTGELFF. The complete variable domain, with remaining parts taken from reference TRBV9 and TRBJ2-2, reads DSGVTQTPKHLITATGQRVTLRCSPRSGDLSVYWYQQSLDQGLQFLIQYYNGEERAKGNILERFSAQQFPDLHSELNLSSLELGDSALYFCASYPGGGGYTGELFFGEGSRLTVL.

This clone was detected only once. V usage is TRBV6-1 and J usage is TRBJ2-3, with D possibly TRBD2 on 6 matching bases. CDR1 and CDR2 from the germline V gene are MNHNS and SASEGT. Deletions cut 2 bases from V and 9 bases from J, with 9 bases between. The length of the CDR3 is 12 residues. CDR3 DNA sequence: TGTGCCAGCAGTGAATGGGGGGACACGCAGTATTTT. Translated, it gives CASSEWGDTQYF.

The chain joins TRBV7-9 to TRBJ1-5; the match to TRBD1 covers 7 bases. Germline CDR1 and CDR2: SEHNR and FQNEAQ (reference sequence). The V and J ends lost 0 bases and 2 bases, in that order; junction bases with no gene match: 1. The CDR3 loop spans 15 amino acids. The CDR3 DNA follows: TGTGCCAGCAGCTTAGCAGGGGGCGGCAATCAGCCCCAGCATTTT. Encoded protein: CASSLAGGGNQPQHF.

This rearrangement joins TRBV7-9 to TRBJ1-1; D call uncertain. The V end was cut by 7 bases, the J end by 2 bases, with 17 bases between. In germline, CDR1 is SEHNR, CDR2 FQNEAQ (reference sequence). The CDR3 runs to 15 residues. The CDR3 sequence is CASTPILISNTEAFF. CDR3 nucleotides: TGTGCCAGCACCCCGATTTTGATAAGCAACACTGAAGCTTTCTTT.

The J gene is TRBJ1-1, the V gene TRBV4-1, with 11 bases lining up with TRBD1. After removal of 1 base from V and 3 bases from J, the junction contained 13 bases not matched to a gene. Germline CDR1 reads MGHRA; CDR2 reads YSYEKL. The CDR3 consists of 19 residues. The CDR3 sequence is CASSQAYRTGGVKDTEAFF. In DNA, the CDR3 is TGCGCCAGCAGCCAAGCATACAGGACAGGGGGCGTTAAGGACACTGAAGCTTTCTTT.

This sequence joins TRBV7-2 and TRBJ2-1, with TRBD1 identical over 9 bases. V was clipped by 5 bases and J by 3 bases; unmatched bases: 11. In germline, CDR1 is SGHTA, CDR2 FQGNSA. The CDR3 is 17 amino acids. CDR3 protein: CASSKRTGGPFYNEQFF. The CDR3 DNA is TGTGCCAGCAGCAAACGAACAGGGGGCCCCTTCTACAATGAGCAGTTCTTC.

The genes are TRBV15 and TRBJ1-2; D may be TRBD1 (5 bases). Trimming shortened V by 2 bases and J by 2 bases, and 15 bases separated the two germline ends. Germline V CDR1 and CDR2: LNHNV, YYDKDF (reference sequence). CDR3 length: 16 amino acids. CDR3 sequence: CATSRRDFASNYGYTF. CDR3 nucleotides: TGTGCCACCAGCAGAAGGGACTTCGCGTCCAACTATGGCTACACCTTC. The whole variable domain, remainder taken from reference TRBV15 and TRBJ1-2, is DAMVIQNPRYQVTQFGKPVTLSCSQTLNHNVMYWYQQKSSQAPKLLFHYYDKDFNNEADTPDNFQSRRPNTSFCFLDIRSPGLGDTAMYLCATSRRDFASNYGYTFGSGTRLTVV.

This chain links TRBV5-1 with TRBJ1-1; 8 nucleotides match TRBD1. With V trimmed by 3 bases and J by 0 bases, 10 bases remained unmatched. The CDR3 has 17 residues. Per the germline V gene, CDR1 is SGHRS and CDR2 is YFSETQ. This CDR3 reads CASSSRTGNFMNTEAFF. CDR3 DNA: TGCGCCAGCAGCTCAAGGACAGGGAACTTCATGAACACTGAAGCTTTCTTT.

In regard to this clone: Other DNA sequences of this sample code for an identical CDR3. The chain is built from TRBV5-1 and TRBJ2-5, with 13 bases lining up with TRBD2. Germline-derived CDR1 and CDR2 are SGHRS and YFSETQ. The length of the CDR3 is 16 residues. V lost 0 bases and J lost 2; bases outside the gene matches: 1. CDR3 nucleotides: TGCGCCAGCAGCTTGGGACTAGCGGGGGGTCAAGAGACCCAGTACTTC. It is translated as CASSLGLAGGQETQYF.

This clone was observed a few times. V usage is TRBV2 and J usage is TRBJ1-6; D may be TRBD1 (5 bases). V was shortened by 5 bases and J by 7 bases, with 6 bases between the two germline ends. Germline CDR1 and CDR2: SNHLY and FYNNEI. CDR3 length equals 12 residues. The CDR3 sequence: CASSTGNSPLHF. The CDR3 DNA reads TGTGCCAGCAGTACAGGAAATTCACCCCTCCACTTT.

The chain carries TRBV7-9 and TRBJ2-3; D is uncertain. Looked up from germline, CDR1 is SEHNR and CDR2 is FQNEAQ (reference sequence). V was shortened by 4 bases and J by 7 bases, with 15 bases between the two germline ends. The CDR3 has 14 amino acids. The CDR3 here is CASSSPAAPNTQYF. CDR3 bases: TGTGCCAGCAGCTCCCCGGCGGCTCCCAATACGCAGTATTTT.

V and J are TRBV2 and TRBJ2-7; 12 positions agree with TRBD2. Germline values: CDR1 SNHLY, CDR2 FYNNEI. The CDR3 covers 13 residues. J gave up 3 bases and V 9 bases, and 3 bases lay outside the gene matches. CDR3 nucleotide sequence: TGTGCCAGTCAGACTAGCGGGGGCTACGAGCAGTACTTC. This translates into CASQTSGGYEQYF.

Note on this clone: The same CDR3 arises from other DNA sequences in this sample as well. The rearrangement joins TRBV9 to TRBJ1-5; no clear D. CDR1 is SGDLS, CDR2 YYNGEE, per germline. Between the trimmed V and J ends, which lost 0 bases and 0 bases, there was a span of 4 bases. CDR3 length equals 14 residues. Here the CDR3 DNA reads TGTGCCAGCAGCGTAGACAGTAGCAATCAGCCCCAGCATTTT. This gives the protein CASSVDSSNQPQHF.

The chain links TRBV18 to TRBJ2-7; D is ambiguous. CDR1 is KGHSH, CDR2 LQKENI, per germline. Trimming removed 2 bases at V and 4 bases at J, with 9 bases between. The CDR3 is 13 amino acids. The CDR3 loop reads CASSPWAIYEQYF. CDR3 in DNA: TGTGCCAGCTCACCATGGGCAATTTACGAGCAGTACTTC.